These 18 T cell receptor beta chains were sequenced from one sample in a study of blood T cells in healthy people across ages. A second PCR of about 6 to 11 cycles used a sample-barcoded 5' primer and a J-beta primer mix. TCRdb re-derived calls from the 5' RACE reads in MiXCR, one entry per CDR3 protein. The data hold about 1.6 million distinct CDR3 sequences, with roughly 32% observed a single time. The sample consisted of blood. All receptors derive from a woman in her 30s in good health.

V and J are TRBV11-2 and TRBJ2-7; possibly TRBD1 or TRBD2 for D (5 bases each). This CDR3 spans 17 amino acids. Trimming left V 5 bases short and J 0 bases short, with 20 bases between. Germline CDR1 SGHAT, CDR2 FQNNGV. The CDR3 sequence: CASSAQSGTLSSYEQYF. The CDR3 DNA reads TGTGCCAGCAGCGCCCAATCGGGGACGTTAAGCTCCTACGAGCAGTACTTC.

This clonotype was found a few times. The rearrangement joins TRBV27 to TRBJ1-1; 8 bases fit TRBD1. Germline trimming cut 8 bases from V and 7 bases from J; bases unmatched to any gene: 15. The germline gives CDR1 MNHEY, CDR2 SMNVEV (reference sequence). The CDR3 totals 15 residues. The CDR3: CASGPLDRGFGEAFF. DNA for the CDR3: TGTGCCAGCGGACCGCTCGACAGGGGCTTTGGTGAAGCTTTCTTT.

J is TRBJ1-5 and V is TRBV7-2, with D hard to call. The V gene lost 2 bases and the J gene lost 9 bases, with 11 bases spanning the gap. The length of the CDR3 is 13 residues. CDR1 and CDR2 from the germline V gene are SGHTA and FQGNSA. This chain's CDR3 is CASSLRQAGPQHF. CDR3 bases: TGTGCCAGCAGCTTACGGCAGGCTGGGCCCCAGCATTTT.

Remarks on this clonotype: A clone one base away is much larger, so this may be a read error. This rearrangement joins TRBV4-1 to TRBJ2-1, with 7 bases identical to TRBD2. The length of the CDR3 is 16 residues. Per germline, CDR1 MGHRA and CDR2 YSYEKL. The CDR3 nucleotides read TGCGCCAGCAGCCAAGGCCTAGCGGTAACTAATGGAGAGCGGTTCTTC. Translation: CASSQGLAVTNGERFF.

For the CDR3, the DNA is TGTGCCACCAGTGATGGAACAGAAACCGGGGAGCTGTTTTTT. Encoded protein: CATSDGTETGELFF. The gene calls are TRBV24-1 and TRBJ2-2, with D unresolved. The CDR3 sequence is 14 residues long. From germline, CDR1 is KGHDR and CDR2 SFDVKD. V lost 3 bases, J lost 5 bases, and 9 bases lay in between.

This chain connects TRBV5-1 to TRBJ1-6, with D perhaps matching TRBD1 (6 bases). The germline V and J ends were trimmed by 1 base and 5 bases, with 10 bases remaining between them. The V gene's germline CDR1 is SGHRS and CDR2 YFSETQ. The length of the CDR3 is 15 residues. The CDR3 sequence is CASSLLDSHNSPLHF. As DNA, the CDR3 is TGCGCCAGCAGCTTGTTGGACAGCCATAATTCACCCCTCCACTTT.

The chain couples TRBV20-1 to TRBJ2-1; D gene ambiguous. This CDR3 region has 10 residues. Germline CDR1 DFQATT, CDR2 SNEGSKA (reference sequence). Trimming took 3 bases from V and 8 from J, leaving 5 bases between them. The CDR3 DNA reads as TGCAGTGCTAGCATGGATGAGCAGTTCTTC. Its protein product is CSASMDEQFF.

The V and J genes are TRBV20-1 and TRBJ2-3; maybe TRBD1 (6 bases). V lost 6 bases and J 3 bases, leaving 19 bases between the germline ends. The CDR3 runs 15 residues. The germline V gene encodes CDR1 DFQATT and CDR2 SNEGSKA (reference sequence). The CDR3 loop is CSATDRSRATDTQYF. The DNA for the CDR3 is TGCAGTGCAACCGACAGGTCAAGGGCTACAGATACGCAGTATTTT.

A note on this clonotype: The CDR3 does not close with the conserved phenylalanine or tryptophan, likely indicating a read error. The V and J genes are TRBV20-1 and TRBJ2-7, with D possibly matching TRBD1 (6 bases). The CDR3 is made up of 12 amino acids. Germline V gene lookup returns CDR1 DFQATT and CDR2 SNEGSKA (reference sequence). The germline V and J ends were trimmed by 4 bases and 3 bases, with 10 bases remaining between them. CDR3 loop: CSANPGVYEQYC. CDR3 nucleotides: TGCAGTGCTAATCCAGGGGTCTACGAGCAGTACTGC.

The rearrangement joins TRBV27 to TRBJ2-7; tentatively, D is TRBD1 or TRBD2 (5 bases each). Per germline, CDR1 MNHEY and CDR2 SMNVEV (reference sequence). Trimming shortened V by 3 bases and J by 0 bases, and 15 bases separated the two germline ends. The length of the CDR3 is 16 residues. The CDR3 reads CASSFSTGALSYEQYF. In DNA form, the CDR3 reads TGTGCCAGCAGTTTTTCAACCGGGGCACTCTCCTACGAGCAGTACTTC.

In this sample, this clonotype turned up many times. CDR3 protein: CASSQEGLEETQYF. The CDR3 DNA is TGCGCCAGCAGCCAAGAGGGACTGGAAGAGACCCAGTACTTC. V is TRBV4-1 and J is TRBJ2-5, with D tentatively TRBD2 (6 bases). CDR3 length: 14 amino acids. V shed 0 bases and J shed 3 bases, with 8 bases lying between them. Germline assignment: CDR1 MGHRA and CDR2 YSYEKL.

This clonotype was seen only a few times. The rearrangement uses TRBV20-1 and TRBJ1-1; TRBD1 is a possible D gene (6 bases). CDR3 length equals 14 residues. Germline V lookup: CDR1 DFQATT, CDR2 SNEGSKA (reference sequence). The V gene lost 6 bases and the J gene lost 1 base, with 15 bases spanning the gap. The CDR3 region has the DNA TGCAGTGCCACGACATGGGGGCGGAACACTGAAGCTTTCTTT. Amino acid sequence: CSATTWGRNTEAFF.

This clonotype was counted between two and nine times. The rearrangement joins TRBV7-8 to TRBJ2-7, with D perhaps TRBD2 (6 bases). The germline V gene has CDR1 SGHVS and CDR2 FQNEAQ. The length of the CDR3 is 14 residues. V was trimmed by 8 bases and J by 3 bases, leaving 17 bases between them. The CDR3 nucleotides read TGTGCCAGCCAAAGCCGGGGGTTGAACTACGAGCAGTACTTC. The encoded protein is CASQSRGLNYEQYF.

This chain joins TRBV20-1 and TRBJ2-1; 10 positions agree with TRBD2. The CDR3 consists of 17 residues. The trim removed 1 base at V and 0 bases at J, leaving 6 bases unmatched. CDR1 and CDR2 (germline): DFQATT, SNEGSKA (reference sequence). CDR3 nucleotide sequence: TGCAGTGCTAGAGTACTAGCGGGGATGAGCTCCTACAATGAGCAGTTCTTC. Its protein product is CSARVLAGMSSYNEQFF.

This clonotype was detected a few times. The rearrangement links TRBV7-8 to TRBJ2-7, with D unclear. This CDR3 spans 15 amino acids. Germline V gene lookup returns CDR1 SGHVS and CDR2 FQNEAQ. The V gene lost 1 base and the J gene lost 0 bases, with 10 bases spanning the gap. This CDR3 reads CASSLEQLSSYEQYF. The CDR3 DNA follows: TGTGCCAGCAGCTTAGAACAGCTCAGCTCCTACGAGCAGTACTTC.

V is TRBV3-1 and J is TRBJ2-7; 7 nucleotides agree with TRBD2. The CDR3 consists of 15 residues. Germline CDR1 is LGHDT and CDR2 is YNNKEL (reference sequence). Trimming took 2 bases from V and 4 from J; bases not matched to a gene: 8. The DNA for the CDR3 is TGTGCCAGCAGCCAATTCATAGCGGGCTCTTACGAGCAGTACTTC. This codes for CASSQFIAGSYEQYF.

The chain employs TRBV28 and TRBJ2-5; possible D gene TRBD2, 7 bases. Trimming left V 4 bases short and J 3 bases short, with 15 bases between. The CDR3 runs 15 residues. Germline CDR1 reads MDHEN; CDR2 reads SYDVKM. The CDR3 DNA sequence: TGTGCCAGCAGTTCTGTGAGGGGGGGGAAAGAGACCCAGTACTTC. This codes for CASSSVRGGKETQYF.

There are a few counts of this clonotype. The chain recombines TRBV2 with TRBJ2-1; 8 bases map to TRBD2. Germline loops: CDR1 SNHLY, CDR2 FYNNEI. The CDR3 is 15 residues long. Trimming at V came to 6 bases and at J to 3 bases, leaving 7 bases not matched to a gene. The CDR3 sequence: CASRTLAGHYNEQFF. The CDR3 bases are TGTGCCAGCAGGACTTTAGCGGGACACTACAATGAGCAGTTCTTC.